This T cell receptor beta chain was captured in a study of shared clonotypes between healthy human individuals. Generated by immunoSEQ multiplex PCR, the TCRdb table keeps only in-frame clones and is missing some. This sample yields roughly 520,000 clones, of which more than 95% are seen a single time; about 0.06% belongs to the top ten. This CDR3 has 16 amino acids. Germline V gives CDR1 MNHNY, CDR2 SVGAGI (reference sequence). After removal of 3 bases from V and 9 bases from J, the junction contained 13 bases not matched to a gene. Specimen: naive CD4+ T cells sorted from blood. Subset: CD45RA+ positively selected. The chain recombines TRBV6-6 with TRBJ2-1, with TRBD2 matching over 8 bases. This receptor was taken from a woman in her twenties or thirties in good health. CDR3 DNA sequence: TGTGCCAGCAGTTATTCCTGGCGGGAGGTTGCTGGTGAGCAGTTCTTC. This codes for CASSYSWREVAGEQFF.